Each of the 2 T cell receptor beta chains below was sequenced from the same sample in a study of low-dose radiotherapy and immunotherapy resistance in tumors. Time point denoted: before trial treatment. Primers targeting TRAV and TRBV primed first-strand cDNA, covering alpha and beta chains. TCR amplification involved 15 to 20 PCR cycles with a constant-region primer and V-primer adapter. TCRdb ran MiXCR on the reads and lists one entry per CDR3 protein. The table records tens of thousands of distinct CDR3 sequences, about a sixth of them present only once. Sequencing was performed on PBMCs, taken before treatment. The receptors here all came from a male donor with prostate cancer.

At least ten counts were recorded for this clonotype. The chain joins TRBV5-1 to TRBJ2-3; the D gene is possibly TRBD2 (7 bases). The CDR3 runs to 18 residues. The germline V gene has CDR1 SGHRS and CDR2 YFSETQ. V lost 3 bases and J lost 3, with 23 bases in between. CDR3 sequence: CASSSGASGGGGTDTQYF. CDR3 bases: TGCGCCAGCAGCTCGGGGGCGAGTGGGGGGGGAGGAACAGATACGCAGTATTTT. The variable domain in full, with the rest retrieved from reference TRBV5-1 and TRBJ2-3, is KAGVTQTPRYLIKTRGQQVTLSCSPISGHRSVSWYQQTPGQGLQFLFEYFSETQRNKGNFPGRFSGRQFSNSRSEMNVSTLELGDSALYLCASSSGASGGGGTDTQYFGPGTRLTVL.

This clonotype was picked up many times. V and J are TRBV7-2 and TRBJ1-2; TRBD1 might be the D (5 bases). V lost 3 bases and J lost 4, with 9 bases in between. The CDR3 is 13 residues long. Per germline, CDR1 SGHTA and CDR2 FQGNSA. CDR3 DNA: TGTGCCAGCAGCTTTCGGGACCCCTATGGCTACACCTTC. It codes for CASSFRDPYGYTF.